This TCR beta chain was profiled in a study of blood T cell repertoires in COVID-19. Study overall: Both acute and convalescent COVID-19 samples were obtained from the United States, Italy and Spain. Nucleic acid was either cDNA or gDNA, and it came from T cells, B-cell-depleted T cells, or PBMCs.

As handled by the study authors: Cell counts per sample came from amplifying reference gene primers. Generated by immunoSEQ multiplex PCR, the TCRdb table keeps only in-frame clones and is missing some. V, J and clone size are those of that table, while D and trimming were read from the DNA. The data show approximately 100,000 clones, with over 75% seen just once and 15% to 20% held by the top ten. The TCR originated in a woman over 75 with active or convalescent COVID-19. The material sequenced was peripheral blood.

Written as DNA, the CDR3 is TGTGCCATCAGTGAACGGGTTACTAGCCCCTCCAATGAGCAGTTCTTC. Translated, it gives CAISERVTSPSNEQFF. This chain connects TRBV10-3 to TRBJ2-1; TRBD2 is a possible D gene (6 bases). V lost 3 bases to trimming and J lost 6 bases, with 18 bases between them. This CDR3 has 16 amino acids. CDR1 and CDR2 from the germline V gene are ENHRY and SYGVKD.